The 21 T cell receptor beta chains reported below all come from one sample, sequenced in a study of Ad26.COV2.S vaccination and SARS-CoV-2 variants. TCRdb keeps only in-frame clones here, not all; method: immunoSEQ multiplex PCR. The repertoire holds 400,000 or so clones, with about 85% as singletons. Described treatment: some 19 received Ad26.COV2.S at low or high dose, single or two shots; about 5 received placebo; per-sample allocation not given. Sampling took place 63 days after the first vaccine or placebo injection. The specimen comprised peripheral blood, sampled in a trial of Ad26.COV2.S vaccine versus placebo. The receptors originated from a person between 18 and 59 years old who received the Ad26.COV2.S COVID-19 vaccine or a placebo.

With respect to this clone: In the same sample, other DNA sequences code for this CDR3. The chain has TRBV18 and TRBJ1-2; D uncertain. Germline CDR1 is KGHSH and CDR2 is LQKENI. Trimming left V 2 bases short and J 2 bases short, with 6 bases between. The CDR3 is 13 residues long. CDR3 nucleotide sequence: TGTGCCAGCTCACCAGGGGAGAACTATGGCTACACCTTC. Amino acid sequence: CASSPGENYGYTF.

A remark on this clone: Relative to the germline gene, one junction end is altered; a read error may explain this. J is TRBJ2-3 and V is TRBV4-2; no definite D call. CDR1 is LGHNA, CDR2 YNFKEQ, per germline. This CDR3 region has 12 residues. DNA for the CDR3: TGTGCCAGCAGCCAAGAGAGAAATACGCAGTTTTTT. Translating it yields CASSQERNTQFF.

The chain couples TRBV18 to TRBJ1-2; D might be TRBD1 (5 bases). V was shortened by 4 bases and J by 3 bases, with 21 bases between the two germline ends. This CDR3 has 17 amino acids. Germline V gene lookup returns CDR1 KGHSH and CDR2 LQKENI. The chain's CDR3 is CASSLYSAGLVDYGYTF. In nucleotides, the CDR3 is TGTGCCAGCTCACTCTACTCCGCAGGGCTTGTGGACTATGGCTACACCTTC.

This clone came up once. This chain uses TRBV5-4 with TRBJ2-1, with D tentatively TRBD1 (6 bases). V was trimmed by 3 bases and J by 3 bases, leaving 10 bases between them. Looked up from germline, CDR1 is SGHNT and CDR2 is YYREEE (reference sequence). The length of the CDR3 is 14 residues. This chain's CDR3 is CASSWGHFYNEQFF. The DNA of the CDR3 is TGTGCCAGCAGCTGGGGACACTTCTACAATGAGCAGTTCTTC.

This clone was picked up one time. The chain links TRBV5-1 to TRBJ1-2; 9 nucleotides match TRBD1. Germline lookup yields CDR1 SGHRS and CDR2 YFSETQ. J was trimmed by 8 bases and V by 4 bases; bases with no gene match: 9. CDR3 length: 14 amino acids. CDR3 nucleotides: TGCGCCAGCAGCCCTCCCGACAGGGGGGGCGGCTACACCTTC. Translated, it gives CASSPPDRGGGYTF. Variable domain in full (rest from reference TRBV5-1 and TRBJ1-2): KAGVTQTPRYLIKTRGQQVTLSCSPISGHRSVSWYQQTPGQGLQFLFEYFSETQRNKGNFPGRFSGRQFSNSRSEMNVSTLELGDSALYLCASSPPDRGGGYTFGSGTRLTVV.

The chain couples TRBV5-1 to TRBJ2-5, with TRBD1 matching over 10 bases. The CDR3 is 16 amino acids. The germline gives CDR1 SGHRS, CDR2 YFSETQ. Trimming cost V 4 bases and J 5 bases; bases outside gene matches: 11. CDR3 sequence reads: CASSQRRTGGLETQYF. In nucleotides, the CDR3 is TGCGCCAGCAGCCAGCGGAGGACAGGGGGTTTGGAGACCCAGTACTTC.

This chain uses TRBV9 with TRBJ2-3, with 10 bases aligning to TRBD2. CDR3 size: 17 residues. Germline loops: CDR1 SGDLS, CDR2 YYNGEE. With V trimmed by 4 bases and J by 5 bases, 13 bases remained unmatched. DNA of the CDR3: TGTGCCAGCAGCCTCGAGATCAGCGGGGGGGCTCAAGATACGCAGTATTTT. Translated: CASSLEISGGAQDTQYF.

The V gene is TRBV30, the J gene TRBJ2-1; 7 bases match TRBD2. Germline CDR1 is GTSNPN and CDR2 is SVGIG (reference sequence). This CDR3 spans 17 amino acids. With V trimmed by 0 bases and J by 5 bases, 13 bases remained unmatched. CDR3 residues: CAWSVEGRGIRDNEQFF. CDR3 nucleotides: TGTGCCTGGAGTGTAGAGGGGCGGGGGATTAGGGACAATGAGCAGTTCTTC.

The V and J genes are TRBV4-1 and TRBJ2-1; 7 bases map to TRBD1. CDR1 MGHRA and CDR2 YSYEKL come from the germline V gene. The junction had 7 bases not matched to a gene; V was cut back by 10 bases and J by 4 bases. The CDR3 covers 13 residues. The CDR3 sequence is CATIGGPYNEQFF. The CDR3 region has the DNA TGCGCCACCATAGGGGGCCCTTACAATGAGCAGTTCTTC.

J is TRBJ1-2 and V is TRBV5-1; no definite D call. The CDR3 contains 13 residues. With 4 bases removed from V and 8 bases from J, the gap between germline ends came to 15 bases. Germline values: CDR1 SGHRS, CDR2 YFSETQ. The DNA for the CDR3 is TGCGCCAGCAGCCAGGAAGGTGGCGAGGGCTACACCTTC. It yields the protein CASSQEGGEGYTF.

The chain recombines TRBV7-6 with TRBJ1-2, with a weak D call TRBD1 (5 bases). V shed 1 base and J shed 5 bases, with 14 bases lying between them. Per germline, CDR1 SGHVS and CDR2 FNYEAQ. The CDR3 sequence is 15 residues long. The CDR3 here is CASSLEGTARYGYTF. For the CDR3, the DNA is TGTGCCAGCAGCTTAGAGGGGACGGCTAGGTATGGCTACACCTTC.

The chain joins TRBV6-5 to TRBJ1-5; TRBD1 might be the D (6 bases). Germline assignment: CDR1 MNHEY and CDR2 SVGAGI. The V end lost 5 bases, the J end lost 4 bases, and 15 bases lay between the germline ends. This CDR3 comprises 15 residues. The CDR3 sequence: CASSPPGGPNQPQHF. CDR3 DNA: TGTGCCAGCAGTCCCCCCGGGGGGCCGAATCAGCCCCAGCATTTT.

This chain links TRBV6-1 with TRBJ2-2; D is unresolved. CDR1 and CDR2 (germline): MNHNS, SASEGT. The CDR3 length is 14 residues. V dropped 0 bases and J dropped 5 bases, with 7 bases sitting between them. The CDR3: CASSEALGTGELFF. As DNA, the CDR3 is TGTGCCAGCAGTGAAGCGCTGGGGACCGGGGAGCTGTTTTTT.

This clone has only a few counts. The CDR3 DNA reads TGTGCCAGCGGTTCAGGGGCGAACACCGGGGAGCTGTTTTTT. As protein: CASGSGANTGELFF. The V gene is TRBV6-5, the J gene TRBJ2-2; a possible D gene is TRBD1 (6 bases). There are 14 residues in the CDR3. The germline gives CDR1 MNHEY, CDR2 SVGAGI. The ends were cut back, 8 bases at V and 0 bases at J, with 10 bases in the middle.

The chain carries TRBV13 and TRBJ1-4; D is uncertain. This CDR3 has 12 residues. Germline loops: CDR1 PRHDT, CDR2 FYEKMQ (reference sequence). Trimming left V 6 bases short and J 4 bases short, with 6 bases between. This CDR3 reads CASRAYNEKLFF. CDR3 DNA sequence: TGTGCCAGCAGGGCCTATAATGAAAAACTGTTTTTT. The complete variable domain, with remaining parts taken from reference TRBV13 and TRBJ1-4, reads AAGVIQSPRHLIKEKRETATLKCYPIPRHDTVYWYQQGPGQDPQFLISFYEKMQSDKGSIPDRFSAQQFSDYHSELNMSSLELGDSALYFCASRAYNEKLFFGSGTQLSVL.

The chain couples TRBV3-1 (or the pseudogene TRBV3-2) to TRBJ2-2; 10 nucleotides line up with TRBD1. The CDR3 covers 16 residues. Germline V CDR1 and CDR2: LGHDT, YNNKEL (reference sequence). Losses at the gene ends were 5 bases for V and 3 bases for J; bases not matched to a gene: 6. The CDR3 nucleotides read TGTGCCAGCAGCTTGACGACAGGGGGCTACACCGGGGAGCTGTTTTTT. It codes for CASSLTTGGYTGELFF.

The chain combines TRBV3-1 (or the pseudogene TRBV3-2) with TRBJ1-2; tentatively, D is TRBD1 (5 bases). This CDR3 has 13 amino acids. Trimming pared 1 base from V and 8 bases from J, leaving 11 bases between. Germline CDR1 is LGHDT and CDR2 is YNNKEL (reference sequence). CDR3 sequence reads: CASSQAGEDGYTF. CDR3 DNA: TGTGCCAGCAGCCAAGCGGGGGAAGACGGCTACACCTTC.

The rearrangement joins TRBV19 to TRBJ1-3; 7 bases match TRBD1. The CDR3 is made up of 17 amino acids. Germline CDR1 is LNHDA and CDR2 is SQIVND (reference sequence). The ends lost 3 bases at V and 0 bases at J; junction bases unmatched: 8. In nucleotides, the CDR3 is TGTGCCAGTAGTATCACAGGGGAGGCGAACTCTGGAAACACCATATATTTT. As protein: CASSITGEANSGNTIYF.

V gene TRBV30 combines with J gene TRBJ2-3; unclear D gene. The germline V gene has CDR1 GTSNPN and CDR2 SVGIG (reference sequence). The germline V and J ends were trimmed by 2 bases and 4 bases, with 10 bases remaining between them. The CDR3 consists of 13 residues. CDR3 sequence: CAWSFAGPDTQYF. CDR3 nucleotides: TGTGCCTGGAGTTTCGCCGGGCCAGATACGCAGTATTTT.

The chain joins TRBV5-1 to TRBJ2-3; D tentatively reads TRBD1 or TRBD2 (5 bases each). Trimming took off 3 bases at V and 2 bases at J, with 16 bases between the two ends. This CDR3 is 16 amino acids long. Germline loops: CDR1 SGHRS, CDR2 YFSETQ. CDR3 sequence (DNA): TGCGCCAGCAGCTCTTACCGGGACGGCTTCACAGATACGCAGTATTTT. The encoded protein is CASSSYRDGFTDTQYF.

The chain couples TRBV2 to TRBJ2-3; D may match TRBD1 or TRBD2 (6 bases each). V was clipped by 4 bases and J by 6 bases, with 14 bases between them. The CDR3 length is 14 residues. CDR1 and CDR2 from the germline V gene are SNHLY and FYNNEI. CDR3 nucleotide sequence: TGTGCCAGCAGTGTATGGGGGGCCGGGGATACGCAGTATTTT. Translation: CASSVWGAGDTQYF.